This TCR beta chain was recorded in a study of CD8+CD57+ T cells in acquired aplastic anemia listed by TCRdb under 2018. About the study as a whole: A mean of about 3.2 ug of DNA, ranging from roughly 0.19 to 27.4 ug, was extracted from sorted CD4+ and CD8+ cells. Healthy donor samples averaged approximately 10 million reads for CD4+ and fewer than 12 million for CD8+ cells. Results the study describes overall, beyond this receptor: Although roughly 29 CD8+ CDR3 sequences were shared by patients and controls, these sequences appeared highly expressed in patients and within the immunodominant clones of patients. Between patients and healthy controls, no significant difference in CD8+ Simpson's diversity was found (P=0.060).

As regards this clonotype: The target of this receptor is not known. It has no much larger one-base neighbor in the sample; base qualities were not kept.

Profiling of TCR beta VDJ combinations and CDR3 sequences used genomic DNA as the template. An Illumina HiSeq 2000 was used for TCR repertoire sequencing. Concerning the study's data processing: Repertoire assessment relied on Simpson's diversity index, CDR3 size and DJ length profiles, and TRBV/TRBJ rearrangement plots. The most abundant DNA sequence in the deep sequencing data was taken as the immunodominant clone. CDR3 amino acid sequences were checked for sharing between subjects and were compared against published repertoires and the VDJdb database. The public reads were quality trimmed at Q25 with fastp and then assembled into clones with MiXCR by TCRdb, keeping productive beta chains. Rows with one shared CDR3 protein collapse into an entry with the most common genes and DNA. What appears here as the V and J calls and clone size reflects TCRdb's work, not the paper's. This sample has about 170,000 distinct CDR3 sequences in its table, and about three fifths of those were observed once. The ten largest clones represent over 40% of the sample.

In the study, sorted CD4+ and CD8+ blood T cells from patients with severe aplastic anemia and from healthy subjects underwent deep sequencing of TCR repertoires. Ficoll-Paque density gradient centrifugation was used to isolate peripheral blood mononuclear cells. Before DNA extraction, CD4+ and CD8+ T cells were sorted with FACS or magnetic beads. As encoded in the germline V gene, CDR1 is SGHDT while CDR2 is YYEEEE. The CDR3 goes from the cysteine to the phenylalanine over 15 residues. The only DNA kept is the CDR3, 45 bases in frame from the first base. V loses 0 bases, J loses 5 bases, and the germline ends lie 12 bases apart.

This receptor chain uses TRBV5-6 and TRBJ2-1; a tentative D match to TRBD1 spans 6 bases. The source is a human donor in good health. Sequenced input: sorted CD4+, CD8+, or CD8+CD57+ T cells (not recorded which) from PBMCs. The encoded CDR3 is CASSLVGQRDNEQFF. The DNA sequence is given as TGTGCCAGCAGCTTGGTTGGACAGCGAGACAATGAGCAGTTCTTC. With the rest looked up from the reference TRBV5-6 and TRBJ2-1 genes rather than sequenced, the full variable domain is DAGVTQSPTHLIKTRGQQVTLRCSPKSGHDTVSWYQQALGQGPQFIFQYYEEEERQRGNFPDRFSGHQFPNYSSELNVNALLLGDSALYLCASSLVGQRDNEQFFGPGTRLTVL.